The entry that follows covers one T cell receptor beta chain sequence. What it binds is unknown. The CDR3 length is 14 residues. Per the germline V gene, CDR1 is SGHNT and CDR2 is YYREEE (reference sequence). Trimming cost V 2 bases and J 3 bases, with 12 bases left between them. Antigen-specific CD4+ T cell clonotypes were called by their expansion after viral peptide-pool culture in ViraFEST. At the end of over 8 days of culture, CD4+ T cells were isolated. According to PCR results, the person was infected with SARS-CoV-2 between March and December 2020. Each culture had half its medium swapped for IL-2 medium on days 3 and 7. This entry is derived from a study of vaccination effects on CD4 cells after COVID-19. The study, taken as a whole, reports: New vaccine-induced clones dominated convalescents' post-vaccine spike-reactive clones. Both infection-induced and vaccine-induced clones contracted markedly at late post-vaccination timepoints.

Clones were sequenced by immunoSEQ multiplex PCR, and TCRdb holds only the in-frame ones, with some missing. The sample includes tens of thousands of clones, about 80% of them seen just once. The receptor's source is a human donor who had a prior SARS-CoV-2 infection. The chain carries TRBV5-4 and TRBJ2-7; D is unresolved. The sequencing used CD4+ T cells from PBMCs cultured with a peptide pool, collected before COVID-19 vaccination. The CDR3 loop is CASSFQRGSYEQYF. As DNA, the CDR3 is TGTGCCAGCAGCTTTCAAAGAGGAAGCTACGAGCAGTACTTC.